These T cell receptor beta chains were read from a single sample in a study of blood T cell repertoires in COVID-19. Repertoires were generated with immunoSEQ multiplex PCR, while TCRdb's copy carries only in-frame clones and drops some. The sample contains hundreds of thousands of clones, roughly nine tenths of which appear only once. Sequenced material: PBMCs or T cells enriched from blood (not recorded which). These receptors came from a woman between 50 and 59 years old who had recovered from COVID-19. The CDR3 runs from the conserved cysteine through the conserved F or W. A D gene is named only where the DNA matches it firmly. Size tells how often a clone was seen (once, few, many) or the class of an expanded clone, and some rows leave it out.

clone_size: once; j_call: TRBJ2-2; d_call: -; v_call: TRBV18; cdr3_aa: CASSPPGGTNTGELFF; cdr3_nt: TGTGCCAGCTCACCACCCGGGGGAACGAACACCGGGGAGCTGTTTTTT
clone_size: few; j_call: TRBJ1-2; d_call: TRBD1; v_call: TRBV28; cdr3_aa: CASRPGQGAIGYTF; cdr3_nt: TGTGCCAGCAGGCCGGGACAGGGGGCCATTGGCTACACCTTC
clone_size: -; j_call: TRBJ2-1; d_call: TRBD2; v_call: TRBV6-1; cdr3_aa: CASSGRQMASGSMYNEQFF; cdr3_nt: TGTGCCAGCAGTGGGCGTCAAATGGCTAGCGGGAGTATGTACAATGAGCAGTTCTTC
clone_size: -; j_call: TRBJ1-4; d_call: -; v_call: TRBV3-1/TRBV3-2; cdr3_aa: CASSQDVDRPIRVKLFF; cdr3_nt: TGTGCCAGCAGCCAAGATGTGGACAGACCAATTCGTGTAAAACTGTTTTTT
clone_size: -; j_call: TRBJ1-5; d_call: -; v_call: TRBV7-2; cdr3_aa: CASSSQTGDGQPQHF; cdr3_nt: TGTGCCAGCAGCTCCCAGACAGGAGACGGTCAGCCCCAGCATTTT
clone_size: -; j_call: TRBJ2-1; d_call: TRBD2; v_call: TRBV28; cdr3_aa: CASINRLALSAEQFF; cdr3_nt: TGTGCCAGCATTAACCGACTAGCGTTATCGGCTGAGCAGTTCTTC
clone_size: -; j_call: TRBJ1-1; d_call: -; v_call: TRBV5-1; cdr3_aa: CASSTDSAGNTEAFF; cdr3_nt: TGCGCCAGCAGCACTGACTCCGCCGGGAACACTGAAGCTTTCTTT
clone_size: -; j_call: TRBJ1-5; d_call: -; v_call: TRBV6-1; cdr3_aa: CASSDRVYGQPQHF; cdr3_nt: TGTGCCAGCAGTGACAGGGTGTATGGTCAGCCCCAGCATTTT
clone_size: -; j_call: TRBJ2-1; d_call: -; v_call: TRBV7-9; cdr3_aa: CASSFAGPDNEQFF; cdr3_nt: TGTGCCAGCAGCTTCGCAGGGCCGGACAATGAGCAGTTCTTC
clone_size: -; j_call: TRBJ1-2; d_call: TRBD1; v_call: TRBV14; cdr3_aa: CASSLDREGGYTF; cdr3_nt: TGTGCCAGCAGCCTCGACAGGGAAGGAGGCTACACCTTC
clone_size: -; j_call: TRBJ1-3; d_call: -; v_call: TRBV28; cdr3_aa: CASSSPTGNTIYF; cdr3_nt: TGTGCCAGCAGTTCACCTACTGGAAACACCATATATTTT
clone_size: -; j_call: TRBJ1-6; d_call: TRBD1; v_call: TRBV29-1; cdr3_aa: CSVSTGLPYNSPLHF; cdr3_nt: TGCAGCGTCTCGACAGGGCTCCCCTATAATTCACCCCTCCACTTT
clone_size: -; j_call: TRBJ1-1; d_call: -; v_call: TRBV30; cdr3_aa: CAWRESMNTEAFF; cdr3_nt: TGTGCCTGGAGAGAAAGCATGAACACTGAAGCTTTCTTT
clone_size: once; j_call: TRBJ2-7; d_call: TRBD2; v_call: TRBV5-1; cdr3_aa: CASSLGSGRAYEQYF; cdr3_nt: TGCGCCAGCAGCTTGGGTAGCGGGAGGGCCTACGAGCAGTACTTC
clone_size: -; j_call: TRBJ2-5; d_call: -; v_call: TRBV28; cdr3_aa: CASSLQRLETQYF; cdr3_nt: TGTGCCAGCAGTTTGCAGCGGTTGGAGACCCAGTACTTC
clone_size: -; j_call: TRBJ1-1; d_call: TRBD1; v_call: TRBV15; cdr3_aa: CATSRGQGTTEAFF; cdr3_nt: TGTGCCACCAGCAGAGGACAGGGAACGACTGAAGCTTTCTTT
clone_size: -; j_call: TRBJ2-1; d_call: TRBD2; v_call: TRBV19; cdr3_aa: CASSMDLAGGYNEQFF; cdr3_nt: TGTGCCAGTAGTATGGATCTCGCGGGAGGCTACAATGAGCAGTTCTTC
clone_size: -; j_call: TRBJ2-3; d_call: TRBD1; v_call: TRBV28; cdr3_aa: CASRDRGNTDTQYF; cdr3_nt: TGTGCCAGCAGGGACAGGGGGAACACAGATACGCAGTATTTT
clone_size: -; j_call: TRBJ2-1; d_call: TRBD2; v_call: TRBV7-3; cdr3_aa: CASSSGLAGQQFF; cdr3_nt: TGTGCCAGCAGCTCGGGACTAGCGGGACAGCAGTTCTTC
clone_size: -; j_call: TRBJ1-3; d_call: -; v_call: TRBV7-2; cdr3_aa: CASSRVAGSSGNTIYF; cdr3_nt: TGTGCCAGCAGCAGGGTAGCAGGGTCCTCTGGAAACACCATATATTTT
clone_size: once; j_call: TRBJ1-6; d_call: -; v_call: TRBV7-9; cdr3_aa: CASSLSEGTSPLHF; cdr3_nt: TGTGCCAGCAGCTTATCAGAGGGAACTTCACCCCTCCACTTT
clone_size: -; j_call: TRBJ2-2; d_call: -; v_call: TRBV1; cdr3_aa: CTSSRSVPANTGELFF; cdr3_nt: TGCACCAGCAGCCGTAGCGTTCCCGCGAACACCGGGGAGCTGTTTTTT
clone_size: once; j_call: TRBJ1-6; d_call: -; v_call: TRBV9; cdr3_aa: CASSVDGNYNSPLHF; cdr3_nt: TGTGCCAGCAGCGTAGACGGGAACTATAATTCACCCCTCCACTTT
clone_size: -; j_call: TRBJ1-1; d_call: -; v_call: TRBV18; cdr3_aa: CASSPLPGPGRLNTEAFF; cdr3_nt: TGTGCCAGCTCACCACTCCCCGGGCCGGGGAGGCTGAACACTGAAGCTTTCTTT